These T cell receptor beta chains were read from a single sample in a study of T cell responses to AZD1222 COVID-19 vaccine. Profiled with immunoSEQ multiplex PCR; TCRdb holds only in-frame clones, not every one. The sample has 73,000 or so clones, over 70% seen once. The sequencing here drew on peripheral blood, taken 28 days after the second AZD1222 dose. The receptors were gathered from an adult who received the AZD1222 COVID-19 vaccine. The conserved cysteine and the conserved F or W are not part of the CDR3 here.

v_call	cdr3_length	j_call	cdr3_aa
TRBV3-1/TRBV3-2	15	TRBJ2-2	ASSQGVAGGDTGELF
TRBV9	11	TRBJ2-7	ASSVGDTYEQY
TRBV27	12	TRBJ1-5	ASSLSGGSQPQH
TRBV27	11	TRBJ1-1	ASSRPTGTEAF
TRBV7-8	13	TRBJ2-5	ASKPFRGVGETQY
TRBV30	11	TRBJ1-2	AWSPGQYYGYT
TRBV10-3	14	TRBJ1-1	AISDPSGGVDTEAF
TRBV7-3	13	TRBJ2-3	ASSLQSGGTDTQY
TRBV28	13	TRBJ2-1	ASRSRRGLRNEQF
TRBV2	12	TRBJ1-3	ASHRENTGNTIY
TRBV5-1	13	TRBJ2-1	ASSSGQGAYNEQF
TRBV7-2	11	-	ASSSQGAYEQY
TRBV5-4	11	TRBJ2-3	ASSGTGTDTQY
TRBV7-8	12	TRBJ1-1	ASSSGHLNTEAF
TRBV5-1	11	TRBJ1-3	ASSESSGNTIY
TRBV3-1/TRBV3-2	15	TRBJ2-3	ASSQRKRRTGTDTQY
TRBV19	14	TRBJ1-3	ASSDPLRDSGNTIY
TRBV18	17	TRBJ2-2	ASSPAGLAGVTNTGELF
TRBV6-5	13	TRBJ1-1	ASRPRGEGYTEAF
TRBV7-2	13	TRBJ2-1	ASSYRLAEPNEQF
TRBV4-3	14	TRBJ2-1	ASSQAPDRILNEQF
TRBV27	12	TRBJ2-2	ASSFGGGTGELF
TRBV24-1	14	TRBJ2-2	ATSDTASGGTGELF
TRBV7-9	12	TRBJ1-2	ASSFAGSGYGYT
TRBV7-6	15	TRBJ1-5	ASSLGGGVIVHQPQH
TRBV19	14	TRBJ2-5	ASSIGLAGGQETQY
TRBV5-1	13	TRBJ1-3	ASSPASSSGNTIY
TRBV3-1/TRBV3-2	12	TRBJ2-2	ASSIRQGTGELF
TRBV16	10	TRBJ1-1	ASSPGVTEAF
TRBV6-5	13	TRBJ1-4	ASSPTGGGNEKLF
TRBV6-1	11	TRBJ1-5	ASSELTGNPQH
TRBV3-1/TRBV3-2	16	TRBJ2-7	ASSQGPPAELLSYEQY
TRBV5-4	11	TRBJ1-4	ASSWDINEKLF
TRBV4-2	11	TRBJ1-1	ASSQVAGSEAF
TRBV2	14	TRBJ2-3	ASSPGLATYTDTQY
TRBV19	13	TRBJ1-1	ASSLTGRTNTEAF
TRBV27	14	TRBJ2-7	ASRPTTGTRAREQY
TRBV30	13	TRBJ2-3	AWSQGQGPTDTQY
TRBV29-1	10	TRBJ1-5	SVGQINQPQH
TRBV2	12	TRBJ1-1	ASSPGTVNTEAF
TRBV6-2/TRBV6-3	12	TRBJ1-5	ASSSGQSNQPQH
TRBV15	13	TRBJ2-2	ATSSEIRGTGELF
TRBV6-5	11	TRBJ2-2	AIRTANTGELF
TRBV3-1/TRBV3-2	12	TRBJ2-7	ASSQTGRGLGQY
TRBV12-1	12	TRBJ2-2	ASSFRLNTGELF
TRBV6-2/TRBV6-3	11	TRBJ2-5	ASSLGNKETQY
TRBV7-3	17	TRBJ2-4	ASSPTRLTDTLAKNIQY
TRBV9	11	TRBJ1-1	ASSVGGWTEAF
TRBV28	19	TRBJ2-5	ASSFPTGTGGLAGMGKTQY
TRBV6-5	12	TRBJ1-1	ASNLSGMNTEAF
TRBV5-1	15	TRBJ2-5	ASSLGTLTGFQETQY
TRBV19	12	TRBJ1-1	ATLPGRMNTEAF
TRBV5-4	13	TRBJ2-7	ASSLEGGDAYEQY
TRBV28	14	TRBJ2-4	ASSLIGTGRRDIQY
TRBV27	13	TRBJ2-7	ASSFSDSSPYEQY
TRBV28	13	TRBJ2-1	ASSLGRRGHNEQF
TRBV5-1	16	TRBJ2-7	ASSLGVSGREYSYEQY
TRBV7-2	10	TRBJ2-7	ASSLLGIEQY